The 29 T cell receptor beta chains below all came from one sample that was sequenced in a study of vaccination effects on CD4 cells after COVID-19. ViraFEST assay sequencing came after antigen-specific CD4+ T cells were expanded with viral peptide pools. With approximately 9 days of culture completed, CD4+ T cells were isolated. A PCR test confirmed that the person had SARS-CoV-2 infection between March and December 2020. These receptors are not linked to any known antigen. Here immunoSEQ multiplex PCR was the method, and the copy in TCRdb shows in-frame clones only, minus some. The sample records under 70,000 clones, around 80% being singletons. The specimen was CD4+ T cells from PBMCs cultured with HIV peptides, collected before COVID-19 vaccination. Subset in this sample: HIV-1 Nef peptide pool negative control/reference culture. The receptors derive from a human donor who had a prior SARS-CoV-2 infection.

The chain joins TRBV27 to TRBJ1-3; no clear D. The CDR3 spans 14 residues. Trimming left V 5 bases short and J 4 bases short, with 12 bases between. CDR1 is MNHEY and CDR2 is SMNVEV in the germline V gene (reference sequence). The CDR3 DNA reads TGTGCCAGCAGTGCCCGATGGTCCGGAAACACCATATATTTT. It codes for CASSARWSGNTIYF.

V gene TRBV4-2 combines with J gene TRBJ1-2; TRBD1 is a possible D gene (5 bases). Germline loops: CDR1 LGHNA, CDR2 YNFKEQ. Trimming shortened V by 3 bases and J by 2 bases, and 16 bases separated the two germline ends. The CDR3 loop spans 16 amino acids. DNA of the CDR3: TGTGCCAGCAGCCAGTTAGGTTGGGGGGGGAACTATGGCTACACCTTC. The encoded protein is CASSQLGWGGNYGYTF.

The rearrangement uses TRBV12-3 or TRBV12-4 and TRBJ2-7; D not resolved. V was clipped by 7 bases and J by 6 bases, with 10 bases between them. The CDR3 runs 11 residues. CDR3 nucleotides: TGTGCCAGCACCCGGACGGGCGAGCAGTACTTC. It specifies CASTRTGEQYF.

The chain uses TRBV14 and TRBJ2-3; no reliable D call. The length of the CDR3 is 14 residues. CDR1 and CDR2 from the germline V gene are SGHDN and FVKESK. V lost 2 bases, J lost 6 bases, and 12 bases lay in between. CDR3 nucleotide sequence: TGTGCCAGCAGCCAATTAAGAGTCGGCGATACGCAGTATTTT. Translated: CASSQLRVGDTQYF.

The V and J genes are TRBV6-1 and TRBJ2-2; D gene ambiguous. CDR3 size: 16 residues. V shed 1 base and J shed 3 bases, with 12 bases lying between them. The V gene's germline CDR1 is MNHNS and CDR2 SASEGT. DNA of the CDR3: TGTGCCAGCAGTGAAGGGTTTCCCTTTGACACCGGGGAGCTGTTTTTT. Translated: CASSEGFPFDTGELFF.

V and J are TRBV7-2 and TRBJ1-5, with 7 bases lining up with TRBD1. After removal of 5 bases from V and 5 bases from J, the junction contained 6 bases not matched to a gene. This CDR3 is built from 14 residues. CDR1 is SGHTA and CDR2 is FQGNSA in the germline V gene. The CDR3 reads CASSPRGGDQPQHF. The CDR3 DNA reads as TGTGCCAGCAGCCCCAGGGGGGGGGATCAGCCCCAGCATTTT.

The chain joins TRBV5-1 to TRBJ2-1; TRBD2 aligns across 12 bases. V shed 1 base, J shed 6 bases, and the junction held 5 bases outside the gene matches. There are 16 residues in the CDR3. Germline V gene sequence: CDR1 SGHRS, CDR2 YFSETQ. CDR3 DNA: TGCGCCAGCAGCTTGCGGCCTAGCGGGGGGGCCAATGAGCAGTTCTTC. As protein: CASSLRPSGGANEQFF.

The J gene is TRBJ2-5, the V gene TRBV11-3, with 9 bases identical to TRBD2. V was pared by 0 bases and J by 5 bases, with 13 bases of the junction left unmatched. Per the germline V gene, CDR1 is SGHNT and CDR2 is YENEEA. The CDR3 runs to 18 residues. CDR3 in amino acids: CASSLDWSSGRVGETQYF. CDR3 sequence (DNA): TGTGCCAGCAGCTTAGATTGGAGTAGCGGGAGAGTCGGGGAGACCCAGTACTTC.

The chain has TRBV7-9 and TRBJ1-2; D might be TRBD1 (5 bases). V was trimmed by 1 base and J by 5 bases, leaving 11 bases between them. The CDR3 runs to 14 residues. The germline CDR1 and CDR2 sequences are SEHNR and FQNEAQ (reference sequence). The CDR3 DNA sequence: TGTGCCAGCAGCTTAGGGCAGGGAACATATGGCTACACCTTC. It yields the protein CASSLGQGTYGYTF.

This clone was seen only once. The J gene is TRBJ1-2, the V gene TRBV2; D call uncertain. The CDR3 loop spans 12 amino acids. The V gene lost 1 base and the J gene lost 6 bases, with 6 bases spanning the gap. The germline V gene has CDR1 SNHLY and CDR2 FYNNEI. In DNA form, the CDR3 reads TGTGCCAGCAGTGAAGAGGTAGATGGCTACACCTTC. It specifies CASSEEVDGYTF.

This clone was observed a handful of times. In DNA, the CDR3 is TGTGCCACCAGTGATTTTACCCCCCGTGGAGGAGCCGATGAGCAGTTCTTC. Protein: CATSDFTPRGGADEQFF. The genes are TRBV24-1 and TRBJ2-1, with TRBD2 as a possible D gene (5 bases). V was cut by 1 base and J by 8 bases, with 20 bases left in between. The CDR3 contains 17 residues. Germline lookup yields CDR1 KGHDR and CDR2 SFDVKD.

The rearrangement links TRBV5-6 to TRBJ1-2; D unclear. V was trimmed by 2 bases and J by 0 bases, leaving 17 bases between them. Germline lookup yields CDR1 SGHDT and CDR2 YYEEEE. The CDR3 has 17 amino acids. The CDR3 DNA follows: TGTGCCAGCAGCTTTATGAGCAGGCTCTTAGCTAACTATGGCTACACCTTC. Translating it yields CASSFMSRLLANYGYTF.

J is TRBJ2-1 and V is TRBV9; D gene ambiguous. CDR1 SGDLS and CDR2 YYNGEE come from the germline V gene. V was pared by 2 bases and J by 5 bases, with 11 bases between. The CDR3 length is 14 residues. CDR3 DNA sequence: TGTGCCAGCAGCGTTACCCGGGCGGACAATGAGCAGTTCTTC. Translation: CASSVTRADNEQFF.

The chain is built from TRBV27 and TRBJ1-5, with a tentative D call TRBD1 (5 bases). This CDR3 is built from 13 residues. Trimming left V 3 bases short and J 9 bases short, with 12 bases between. Looked up from germline, CDR1 is MNHEY and CDR2 is SMNVEV (reference sequence). CDR3 coding DNA: TGTGCCAGCAGTTTTCGGGACCAGGGGCCCCAGCATTTT. Its translation is CASSFRDQGPQHF.

The chain recombines TRBV5-5 with TRBJ1-1; 11 bases map to TRBD1. The germline V gene has CDR1 SGHKS and CDR2 YYEKEE (reference sequence). Trimming at V came to 3 bases and at J to 8 bases, leaving 9 bases not matched to a gene. The CDR3 is 15 amino acids. The CDR3: CASSSLRTGGEEAFF. The CDR3 DNA sequence: TGTGCCAGCAGCTCCCTAAGGACAGGGGGCGAAGAAGCTTTCTTT.

The V and J genes are TRBV19 and TRBJ1-6; D gene ambiguous. Germline CDR1 LNHDA, CDR2 SQIVND (reference sequence). The ends were cut back, 3 bases at V and 5 bases at J, with 23 bases in the middle. The CDR3 has 19 amino acids. CDR3 protein: CASSIRGFAIPDDNSPLHF. The CDR3 DNA reads as TGTGCCAGTAGTATCAGAGGTTTTGCCATCCCAGATGATAATTCACCCCTCCACTTT.

The chain is built from TRBV5-1 and TRBJ1-5; 7 bases match TRBD1. V lost 4 bases, J lost 7 bases, and 2 bases stayed unmatched. Germline V gene lookup returns CDR1 SGHRS and CDR2 YFSETQ. CDR3 size: 12 residues. The CDR3 is CASSEQGQPQHF. The DNA of the CDR3 is TGCGCCAGCAGCGAACAGGGGCAGCCCCAGCATTTT.

The CDR3 reads CAWKVDLSGANVLTF. CDR3 nucleotide sequence: TGTGCCTGGAAAGTGGACCTCTCTGGGGCCAACGTCCTGACTTTC. This chain connects TRBV30 to TRBJ2-6; D is unclear. V lost 4 bases, J lost 0 bases, and 10 bases lay in between. Germline V CDR1 and CDR2: GTSNPN, SVGIG (reference sequence). CDR3 length equals 15 residues. The full variable domain, in which reference TRBV30 and TRBJ2-6 provide the parts outside the CDR3, is SQTIHQWPATLVQPVGSPLSLECTVEGTSNPNLYWYRQAAGRGLQLLFYSVGIGQISSEVPQNLSASRPQDRQFILSSKKLLLSDSGFYLCAWKVDLSGANVLTFGAGSRLTVL.

This clone was recorded a few times. The V and J genes are TRBV27 and TRBJ2-1, with D unresolved. This CDR3 is 14 amino acids long. Germline CDR1 MNHEY, CDR2 SMNVEV (reference sequence). V was pared by 1 base and J by 4 bases, with 8 bases between. The CDR3 DNA follows: TGTGCCAGCAGTTTATTTTCCTTGTACAATGAGCAGTTCTTC. This gives the protein CASSLFSLYNEQFF.

This clone was seen ten or more times. CDR3 DNA sequence: TGTGCCAGCAGCTTATTGGGACTAGCTAACACCGGGGAGCTGTTTTTT. This encodes CASSLLGLANTGELFF. This chain joins TRBV7-3 and TRBJ2-2; the match to TRBD2 covers 9 bases. Per germline, CDR1 SGHTA and CDR2 FQGTGA. The CDR3 has 16 residues. With V trimmed by 2 bases and J by 2 bases, 3 bases remained unmatched.

The chain links TRBV10-3 to TRBJ1-1, with D possibly being TRBD1 (5 bases). The germline V and J ends were trimmed by 6 bases and 7 bases, with 15 bases remaining between them. There are 13 residues in the CDR3. The germline gives CDR1 ENHRY, CDR2 SYGVKD. Written as DNA, the CDR3 is TGTGCCATCAGCCCTATGGGGGGGATTGAAGCTTTCTTT. It codes for CAISPMGGIEAFF.

This clone has just a few counts. The chain carries TRBV11-2 and TRBJ1-6; D is uncertain. The V gene lost 4 bases and the J gene lost 10 bases, with 11 bases spanning the gap. The CDR3 has 13 amino acids. Germline V lookup: CDR1 SGHAT, CDR2 FQNNGV. The CDR3, as DNA: TGTGCCAGCAGCTCCTCCCGAGAGTCACCCCTCCACTTT. This encodes CASSSSRESPLHF.

The chain carries TRBV7-2 and TRBJ2-2; D gene unclear. V lost 1 base, J lost 3 bases, and 6 bases lay in between. The CDR3 is 14 residues long. Germline lookup yields CDR1 SGHTA and CDR2 FQGNSA. CDR3 in DNA: TGTGCCAGCAGCTTAGTTGACCACACCGGGGAGCTGTTTTTT. Protein sequence: CASSLVDHTGELFF.

The chain links TRBV7-8 to TRBJ2-3, with D possibly TRBD2 on 5 matching bases. The CDR3 covers 15 residues. Germline V lookup: CDR1 SGHVS, CDR2 FQNEAQ. Trimming left V 5 bases short and J 8 bases short, with 20 bases between. The CDR3 loop is CASSQSAGSFGTQYF. Here the CDR3 DNA reads TGTGCCAGCAGCCAATCGGCGGGTTCGTTTGGTACGCAGTATTTT.

V is TRBV19 and J is TRBJ2-3; tentative D call: TRBD2 (7 bases). CDR1 is LNHDA, CDR2 SQIVND, per germline (reference sequence). The CDR3 sequence is 14 residues long. V lost 6 bases and J 6 bases, leaving 16 bases between the germline ends. The CDR3 region is CASREPGRGDTQYF. For the CDR3, the DNA is TGTGCCAGTAGAGAACCAGGGAGGGGGGATACGCAGTATTTT.

The CDR3 nucleotides read TGTGCCAGCAGCTTCACCGGGGGGCCTTTCTCCAATGAGCAGTTCTTC. It encodes CASSFTGGPFSNEQFF. The chain is built from TRBV5-6 and TRBJ2-1, with D possibly being TRBD2 (7 bases). Deletions cut 2 bases from V and 6 bases from J, with 18 bases between. The CDR3 extends over 16 amino acids. CDR1 and CDR2 (germline): SGHDT, YYEEEE.

A few counts support this clone. The rearrangement uses TRBV19 and TRBJ1-1; D not resolved. The CDR3 runs to 14 residues. Trimming took off 10 bases at V and 4 bases at J, with 19 bases between the two ends. Germline-derived CDR1 and CDR2 are LNHDA and SQIVND (reference sequence). The CDR3 is CATALRSPPTEAFF. CDR3 in DNA: TGTGCCACTGCCCTACGCAGTCCCCCCACTGAAGCTTTCTTT. Full variable domain (outside the CDR3, taken from reference TRBV19 and TRBJ1-1): DGGITQSPKYLFRKEGQNVTLSCEQNLNHDAMYWYRQDPGQGLRLIYYSQIVNDFQKGDIAEGYSVSREKKESFPLTVTSAQKNPTAFYLCATALRSPPTEAFFGQGTRLTVV.

The CDR3 coding sequence is TGTGCCAGCAGTCCCCGGACAGTGGGTGAAAAACTGTTTTTT. It is translated as CASSPRTVGEKLFF. The chain uses TRBV2 and TRBJ1-4, with TRBD1 as a possible D gene (6 bases). This CDR3 contains 14 residues. Trimming stripped 5 bases from V and 7 bases from J, with 14 bases between. CDR1 is SNHLY, CDR2 FYNNEI, per germline. The full variable domain, in which reference TRBV2 and TRBJ1-4 provide the parts outside the CDR3, is EPEVTQTPSHQVTQMGQEVILRCVPISNHLYFYWYRQILGQKVEFLVSFYNNEISEKSEIFDDQFSVERPDGSNFTLKIRSTKLEDSAMYFCASSPRTVGEKLFFGSGTQLSVL.

This chain joins TRBV5-1 and TRBJ1-1, with D tentatively TRBD1 (5 bases). Germline values: CDR1 SGHRS, CDR2 YFSETQ. This CDR3 has 14 amino acids. The V end lost 0 bases, the J end lost 5 bases, and 11 bases lay between the germline ends. CDR3 region: CASSLAGVETEAFF. As DNA, the CDR3 is TGCGCCAGCAGCTTGGCGGGGGTCGAGACTGAAGCTTTCTTT. The full variable domain, with the rest looked up from reference TRBV5-1 and TRBJ1-1, is KAGVTQTPRYLIKTRGQQVTLSCSPISGHRSVSWYQQTPGQGLQFLFEYFSETQRNKGNFPGRFSGRQFSNSRSEMNVSTLELGDSALYLCASSLAGVETEAFFGQGTRLTVV.